This record covers a single T cell receptor beta chain. The antigen remains undetermined. This specimen comes from a study of CD4+ T cells in melanoma. General study results and limits: Reportedly, melanoma neoantigen-specific CD4+ T cells showed varied differentiation states. CD8+ T cell, macrophage and B cell function reportedly correlated with neoantigen-specific CD4+ T cells.

Germline V CDR1 and CDR2: SGHRS, YFSETQ. This CDR3 is 16 amino acids long. The V end lost 4 bases, the J end lost 0 bases, and 13 bases lay between the germline ends. Measured with immunoSEQ multiplex PCR; TCRdb has only the in-frame clones, and not every one. The table has roughly 140,000 clones, about nine tenths seen once; the top ten hold more than 1.5%. V gene TRBV5-1 combines with J gene TRBJ1-4; D is unresolved. The sequence was collected from a human donor with melanoma. The CDR3 nucleotides are TGCGCCAGCAGCCCCGGTCAAGGAGCAACTAATGAAAAACTGTTTTTT. This sequence encodes CASSPGQGATNEKLFF.